The 4 T cell receptor beta chains given below trace back to one sample, sequenced in a study of preoperative IRX-2 immunotherapy in early breast cancer. Clones were sequenced by immunoSEQ multiplex PCR, and TCRdb holds only the in-frame ones, with some missing. The profile covers approximately 98,000 clones, with about nine tenths appearing a single time and roughly 2% taken by the ten largest. Treatment here: preoperative locoregional IRX-2 cytokine immunotherapy. Sequencing was performed on tumor tissue, taken after IRX-2 immunotherapy. Receptors were obtained from a human donor with breast cancer.

V usage is TRBV30 and J usage is TRBJ2-5; D gene ambiguous. The CDR3 consists of 14 residues. CDR1 and CDR2 (germline): GTSNPN, SVGIG (reference sequence). V was cut by 6 bases and J by 1 base, with 15 bases left in between. The CDR3 coding sequence is TGTGCCTGCCATCGATTGAATTTCCAAGAGACCCAGTACTTC. This encodes CACHRLNFQETQYF.

The J gene is TRBJ2-7, the V gene TRBV6-8; 13 bases map to TRBD2. The CDR3 length is 20 residues. Germline loops: CDR1 MNHGY, CDR2 SAAAGT. Trimming took 2 bases from V and 6 from J; bases not matched to a gene: 19. The CDR3 nucleotides read TGTGCCAGCAGTTACCGGGGACTAGCGGGAAGGAAATCGGGGAGAATCGAGCAGTACTTC. Its translation is CASSYRGLAGRKSGRIEQYF.

This clone turned up a few times. The chain is built from TRBV19 and TRBJ1-5; TRBD1 matches at 9 bases. Germline V gene sequence: CDR1 LNHDA, CDR2 SQIVND (reference sequence). With 6 bases clipped from V and 1 base from J, the junction kept 4 bases outside the gene matches. The CDR3 is 15 residues long. For the CDR3, the DNA is TGTGCCAGTAGGGACAGGGGAGTGAGCAATCAGCCCCAGCATTTT. It codes for CASRDRGVSNQPQHF.

The CDR3: CSGSRETGETQYF. The DNA of the CDR3 is TGCAGCGGTTCGAGGGAAACGGGAGAGACCCAGTACTTC. V usage is TRBV29-1 and J usage is TRBJ2-5; possible D gene TRBD2, 5 bases. Trimming cost V 7 bases and J 4 bases, with 16 bases left between them. The CDR3 is made up of 13 amino acids. Germline assignment: CDR1 SQVTM and CDR2 ANQGSEA.